This T cell receptor (beta chain) was identified during a study of cytomegalovirus exposure and HLA in healthy donors. Study conclusions and caveats: As a later analysis showed, a missense DCLRE1C variant was linked to trimming of TCR beta V- and J-genes. What TCR beta sequences reportedly achieved was accurate prediction of HLA-A and HLA-B alleles in most subjects. In an earlier analysis, most TCR beta V segments were productive about 87% or about 30% of the time.

Turning to this clone: What it recognizes is unknown.

Amplification used 60 Vbeta primers and 13 Jbeta primers. The protocol was immunoSEQ multiplex PCR, while the TCRdb copy is restricted to in-frame clones and leaves out a portion. The sample consists of around 60,000 clones, over 75% of them appearing once. The CDR3 sequence is 16 residues long. The V gene's germline CDR1 is SGHRS and CDR2 YFSETQ. Trimming stripped 9 bases from V and 2 bases from J, with 23 bases between. This TCR was sampled from a male donor in good health and CMV-seronegative. The sample was PBMCs. The chain employs TRBV5-1 and TRBJ2-5, with D hard to call. CDR3 DNA: TGCGCCACCTCAGAAACCCGTAGCACTCGGCAAGAGACCCAGTACTTC. As protein: CATSETRSTRQETQYF.